Listed below are T cell receptor beta chains from one sample, sequenced in a study of shared clonotypes between healthy human individuals. Assay: immunoSEQ multiplex PCR; the TCRdb copy retains only in-frame clones and omits some. The sample shows 2 million to 3 million clones, more than 90% of them seen only once. The sequenced sample was naive CD4+ T cells sorted from blood. Receptors originate from a man between 18 and 29 years old in good health. CDR3s include the opening cysteine and the closing phenylalanine or tryptophan. Size is omitted from some rows. Given values are once, few, many or a class for expanded clones.

CATLRLGAGNTIYF,TRBV6-1,TRBJ1-3,.
CASKRGDTNTGELFF,TRBV6-5,TRBJ2-2,.
CASSRSGYVRDIQYF,TRBV4-3,TRBJ2-4,.
CSASTGDEQFF,TRBV20-1,TRBJ2-1,.
CASSWGQGVDYGYTF,TRBV7-2,TRBJ1-2,.
CASSPWGGSDEQFF,TRBV4-1,TRBJ2-1,.
CASSEGAQSAYEQYF,TRBV25-1,TRBJ2-7,.
CSVEERDTNEQFF,TRBV29-1,TRBJ2-1,.
CASSLTRVSNYGYTF,TRBV7-2,TRBJ1-2,.
CASSLGAGPILFF,TRBV7-2,TRBJ2-1,.
CASSPYGPSTDTQYF,TRBV7-3,TRBJ2-3,.
CASSQEQDSYEQYF,TRBV4-3,TRBJ2-7,.
CAISRAGGADTQYF,TRBV10-3,TRBJ2-3,.
CASEQNVNTEAFF,TRBV10-3,TRBJ1-1,.
CASRKRDVSNQPQHF,TRBV6-5,TRBJ1-5,.
CASSSHSFTYEQYF,TRBV5-1,TRBJ2-7,.
CASSPREIEVYRAYF,TRBV11-2,TRBJ2-5,.
CAISDPLAGGPETQYF,TRBV10-3,TRBJ2-5,.
CSVERARGETQYF,TRBV29-1,TRBJ2-5,.
CASSPDRATSTDTQYF,TRBV7-2,TRBJ2-3,.
CASSYTGGSSYEQYF,TRBV6-5,TRBJ2-7,.
CASSSGTANEKLFF,TRBV5-1,TRBJ1-4,.
CASSLELAGTFYNEQFF,TRBV5-1,TRBJ2-1,.
CASSLSGVPYEQYF,TRBV7-2,TRBJ2-7,.
CSADGIIAFF,TRBV20-1,TRBJ1-1,few
CASSPGTDSNQPQHF,TRBV4-3,TRBJ1-5,.
CATSRATGPRLNEKLFF,TRBV15,TRBJ1-4,.
CATQGAGDTQYF,TRBV6-1,TRBJ2-3,.
CASRPGPRYNEQFF,TRBV12-2,TRBJ2-1,.
CASSLSGEWANVLTF,TRBV5-4,TRBJ2-6,.
CASSQDWDRMNTEAFF,TRBV4-1,TRBJ1-1,few
CASSLSDRFPPGFF,TRBV5-6,TRBJ2-1,.
CATSRDIAAGGYGYTF,TRBV15,TRBJ1-2,.
CASSWEVMNTEAFF,TRBV5-8,TRBJ1-1,.
CAWRVGRYSNQPQHF,TRBV30,TRBJ1-5,.
CASRPIFAAGGYEQYF,TRBV11-2,TRBJ2-7,.
CASSLGRNVGSPLHF,TRBV19,TRBJ1-6,.
CASSESGRAGTDTQYF,TRBV25-1,TRBJ2-3,.
CASSFGGGPQETQYF,TRBV5-1,TRBJ2-5,.
CASSPRTGSEAFF,TRBV27,TRBJ1-1,.
CASGGTGLGKNIQYF,TRBV6-5,TRBJ2-4,.
CAWSVSEISYEQYF,TRBV30,TRBJ2-7,.
CASSEAVLWDTQYF,TRBV6-1,TRBJ2-3,.
CASSLDQGRSGNTIYF,TRBV5-4,TRBJ1-3,.
CASSFSDRSYEQYF,TRBV28,TRBJ2-7,.
CAISRNSGSTDTQYF,TRBV10-3,TRBJ2-3,.
CASSLVASGTAGELFF,TRBV11-2,TRBJ2-2,.
CASSEYGTTGNTIYF,TRBV7-8,TRBJ1-3,.
CASSFNGGNSPLHF,TRBV28,TRBJ1-6,.
CASSSGGASYNEQFF,TRBV6-5,TRBJ2-1,.
CAVSFGGSMYEQYF,TRBV6-1,TRBJ2-7,.